This T cell receptor (beta chain) was sequenced for a study of T-cell memory formation after mild COVID-19. Study outcomes and limitations: Contracting CD4+ clones were located mainly in CM and EM, and CD8+ clones in EMRA. Prior to infection, memory already included some responding clones, suggesting cross-reactive memory joined.

V was pared by 6 bases and J by 8 bases, with 11 bases of the junction left unmatched. The CDR3 runs to 14 residues. Per the germline V gene, CDR1 is LGHNA and CDR2 is YNFKEQ. As to this clonotype: What it recognizes is unknown.

TCRdb reprocessed the 5' RACE reads with MiXCR, giving one entry per CDR3 protein. The table lists approximately 260,000 distinct CDR3 sequences, about a sixth of them singletons. This chain connects TRBV4-2 to TRBJ1-1; 8 positions match TRBD1. Sequenced sample: PBMCs or a T cell subset sorted from them (not recorded which). The TCR sequence derives from a man younger than 30 who had mild COVID-19 (a few samples of this study predate the infection). Cell type and time point are not known. CDR3 residues: CASRAPGQEAEAFF. The CDR3, as DNA: TGTGCCAGCAGAGCCCCGGGACAGGAGGCCGAAGCTTTCTTT.